This T cell receptor beta chain was sequenced during a study of cytomegalovirus exposure and HLA in healthy donors. Study details: Around 180 million T cells yielded fewer than 120 million unique TCR beta sequences in earlier analysis.

The V and J ends lost 2 bases and 4 bases, in that order; junction bases with no gene match: 9. Germline lookup yields CDR1 SGHVS and CDR2 FQNEAQ. The CDR3 is 16 amino acids. Each donor was nominally healthy when sampled (though unrecorded immune exposures were likely). The study ran its PCR with 60 Vbeta and 13 Jbeta primers. Clones were sequenced by immunoSEQ multiplex PCR, and TCRdb holds only the in-frame ones, with some missing. Among around 120,000 clones listed, roughly 80% were seen once. The TCR originated in a man aged 60-69 years in good health and CMV-seropositive. This chain uses TRBV7-8 with TRBJ2-7, with 9 bases aligning to TRBD2. The sample was PBMCs. The CDR3 coding sequence is TGTGCCAGCAGCTTAAGGAGGGACCTAGCGGGGTACGAGCAGTACTTC. It encodes CASSLRRDLAGYEQYF.